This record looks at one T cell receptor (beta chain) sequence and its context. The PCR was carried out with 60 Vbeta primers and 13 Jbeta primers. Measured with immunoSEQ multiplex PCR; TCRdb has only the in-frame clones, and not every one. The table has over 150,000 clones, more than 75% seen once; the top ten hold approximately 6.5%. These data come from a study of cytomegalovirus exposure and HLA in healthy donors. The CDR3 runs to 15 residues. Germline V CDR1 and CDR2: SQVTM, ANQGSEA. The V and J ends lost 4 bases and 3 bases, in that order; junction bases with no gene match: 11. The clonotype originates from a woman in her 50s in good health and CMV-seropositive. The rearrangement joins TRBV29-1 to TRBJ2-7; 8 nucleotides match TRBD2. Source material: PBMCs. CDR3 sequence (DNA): TGCAGCGTTGGGTTGACTATAGCGGGATTCTACGAGCAGTACTTC. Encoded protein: CSVGLTIAGFYEQYF.